A selection of T cell receptor beta chains follows, all from one sample in a study of T cell responses to AZD1222 COVID-19 vaccine. This table comes from immunoSEQ multiplex PCR, and its TCRdb copy is limited to in-frame clones, with some not included. The profile covers around 140,000 clones, with about 86% appearing a single time and 5.1% taken by the ten largest. The input for sequencing was peripheral blood, taken 28 days after the second AZD1222 dose. The receptors were sampled from an adult who received the AZD1222 COVID-19 vaccine. The CDR3 runs from the conserved cysteine through the conserved F or W. Each record gives: V gene, clone size, J gene, D gene, CDR3 protein, CDR3 DNA. The D gene is left open where the match is weak. Some rows mark clone size as missing; the rest say once, few, many or name a class of expanded clone.

TRBV4-2	.	TRBJ1-1	.	CASSQDLGGFYTEAFF	TGTGCCAGCAGCCAAGATCTCGGTGGGTTTTACACTGAAGCTTTCTTT
TRBV19	.	TRBJ1-1	.	CASSREANTEAFF	TGTGCCAGTAGTCGCGAGGCGAACACTGAAGCTTTCTTT
TRBV11-2	.	TRBJ1-6	.	CASSPGGNSPLHF	TGTGCCAGCAGCCCCGGGGGGAATTCACCCCTCCACTTT
TRBV7-9	.	TRBJ1-2	.	CASSLEAGGYGYTF	TGTGCCAGCAGCTTAGAAGCGGGTGGATATGGCTACACCTTC
TRBV5-5	.	TRBJ2-2	.	CASSLGLGGNTGELFF	TGTGCCAGCAGCTTGGGGTTAGGGGGGAACACCGGGGAGCTGTTTTTT
TRBV7-9	.	TRBJ1-4	TRBD1	CASSNPGGQGGEKLFF	TGTGCCAGCAGCAACCCCGGTGGGCAGGGGGGTGAAAAACTGTTTTTT
TRBV27	.	TRBJ1-5	.	CASSDLRGNQPQHF	TGTGCCAGCAGTGATCTAAGGGGCAATCAGCCCCAGCATTTT
TRBV28	.	TRBJ2-7	TRBD1	CASSLNAGTGLGEQYF	TGTGCCAGCAGTTTAAACGCCGGGACAGGGCTGGGCGAGCAGTACTTC
TRBV18	once	TRBJ1-2	TRBD1	CASSNDRAYGYTF	TGTGCCAGCTCAAATGACAGGGCTTATGGCTACACCTTC
TRBV6-5	.	TRBJ2-1	TRBD2	CASSYSRDYEQFF	TGTGCCAGCAGTTACTCTCGGGACTACGAGCAGTTCTTC
TRBV18	.	TRBJ1-1	.	CASSPPEGTNTEAFF	TGTGCCAGCTCACCACCGGAGGGGACGAACACTGAAGCTTTCTTT
TRBV9	.	TRBJ2-7	TRBD2	CASSVSLAGDEQYF	TGTGCCAGCAGCGTCTCCCTAGCGGGAGACGAGCAGTACTTC
TRBV12-5	few	TRBJ2-3	TRBD1	CASGSGQGDTQYF	TGTGCTAGTGGTTCGGGACAGGGAGATACGCAGTATTTT
TRBV28	.	TRBJ1-1	.	CASSFQRENTEAFF	TGTGCCAGCAGTTTTCAGCGGGAGAACACTGAAGCTTTCTTT
TRBV2	.	TRBJ1-2	.	CASTHHLRSLMNYGYTF	TGTGCCAGCACCCACCACCTTCGTTCTCTGATGAACTATGGCTACACCTTC
TRBV10-1	few	TRBJ2-3	.	CASDNTRLGTDTQYF	TGCGCCAGCGACAATACACGGTTGGGCACAGATACGCAGTATTTT
TRBV6-5	.	TRBJ1-2	.	CASSTSGAGYGYTF	.
TRBV10-3	.	TRBJ1-5	.	CAIRQGNNQPQHF	TGTGCCATCAGACAGGGCAACAATCAGCCCCAGCATTTT
TRBV23-1	.	TRBJ2-7	.	CASSQSWTEDLNEQYF	TGCGCCAGCAGTCAATCGTGGACAGAGGACCTCAACGAGCAGTACTTC
TRBV11-2	.	TRBJ1-1	.	CASSRDLTSGTEAFF	TGTGCCAGCAGTCGGGACTTAACTAGTGGGACTGAAGCTTTCTTT
TRBV11-2	once	TRBJ2-2	.	CASSFLTRPGELFF	TGTGCCAGCAGCTTTCTGACGCGGCCCGGGGAGCTGTTTTTT
TRBV11-2	.	TRBJ1-1	.	CASSLGRDGDTEAFF	TGTGCCAGCAGCTTAGGTCGGGACGGGGACACTGAAGCTTTCTTT
TRBV27	.	TRBJ2-7	.	CASSPSLLSYEQYF	TGTGCCAGCAGTCCGTCCCTCCTCTCCTACGAGCAGTACTTC
TRBV29-1	.	TRBJ1-5	.	CSVLTEGSSNQPQHF	TGCAGCGTGTTAACAGAAGGAAGTAGCAATCAGCCCCAGCATTTT
TRBV2	.	TRBJ1-4	.	CASSEWEINEKLFF	TGTGCCAGCAGTGAGTGGGAGATTAATGAAAAACTGTTTTTT
TRBV5-1	.	TRBJ1-1	.	CASSLENKGRRNTEAFF	TGCGCCAGCAGCTTGGAGAACAAGGGCCGAAGGAACACTGAAGCTTTCTTT
TRBV7-9	.	TRBJ1-3	.	CASGQSDLSSGNTIYF	TGTGCCAGCGGGCAATCAGACTTGAGCTCTGGAAACACCATATATTTT
TRBV7-8	.	TRBJ2-7	.	CASSLAGQHYEQYF	TGTGCCAGCAGCTTAGCGGGACAACACTACGAGCAGTACTTC
TRBV19	.	TRBJ2-2	.	CASSMVQPAANTGELFF	TGTGCCAGTAGTATGGTGCAGCCGGCCGCGAACACCGGGGAGCTGTTTTTT
TRBV21-1	.	TRBJ2-5	.	CASSKALLSPRTSVRQETQYF	TGTGCCAGCAGCAAAGCGCTTCTCTCCCCGCGGACTAGCGTAAGACAAGAGACCCAGTACTTC
TRBV7-9	.	TRBJ2-1	TRBD2	CASSLRPGGPNNEQFF	TGTGCCAGCAGCTTAAGGCCGGGGGGGCCAAACAATGAGCAGTTCTTC
TRBV3-1/TRBV3-2	once	TRBJ2-7	.	CASSQDPTRGEQYF	TGTGCCAGCAGCCAAGATCCGACCCGTGGCGAGCAGTACTTC
TRBV19	.	TRBJ1-1	.	CASSPEPGTAEAFF	TGTGCCAGTAGTCCAGAGCCAGGGACCGCTGAAGCTTTCTTT
TRBV18	once	TRBJ1-1	.	CASSRTTGENTEAFF	TGTGCCAGCTCTCGTACGACAGGAGAGAACACTGAAGCTTTCTTT
TRBV5-1	.	TRBJ2-3	.	CASRAASTDTQYF	TGCGCCAGCAGGGCCGCTAGCACAGATACGCAGTATTTT
TRBV18	.	TRBJ1-3	TRBD1	CASSPPSTGAGNTIYF	TGTGCCAGCTCACCACCGTCGACAGGGGCGGGAAACACCATATATTTT
TRBV2	.	TRBJ1-2	.	CASSETRSDGYTF	TGTGCCAGCAGTGAAACCAGGTCCGATGGCTACACCTTC
TRBV4-1	.	TRBJ1-2	.	CASSPWDGYGYTF	TGCGCCAGCAGCCCTTGGGACGGCTATGGCTACACCTTC
TRBV19	.	TRBJ1-1	.	CASSIVNTEAFF	TGTGCCAGTAGTATAGTGAACACTGAAGCTTTCTTT
TRBV4-2	.	TRBJ2-3	TRBD2	CASSQAGTSGTDTQYF	TGTGCCAGCAGCCAGGCCGGGACTAGCGGCACAGATACGCAGTATTTT
TRBV29-1	.	TRBJ2-2	TRBD2	CSAAGTSRTGELFF	TGCAGCGCGGCCGGGACTAGCCGCACCGGGGAGCTGTTTTTT
TRBV7-9	.	TRBJ1-2	.	CASSPSATYGYTF	TGTGCCAGCAGCCCAAGCGCAACCTATGGCTACACCTTC
TRBV6-5	.	TRBJ2-7	.	CASSYTGAEQYF	TGTGCCAGCAGTTACACGGGGGCCGAGCAGTACTTC
TRBV7-8	.	TRBJ1-1	.	CASSTQQGRGTEAFF	TGTGCCAGCAGCACCCAACAGGGAAGGGGGACTGAAGCTTTCTTT
TRBV10-3	.	TRBJ1-2	.	CAISEGAHYGYTF	TGTGCCATCAGTGAAGGGGCCCACTATGGCTACACCTTC
TRBV5-1	.	TRBJ2-3	.	CASSLGEQTLTDTQYF	TGCGCCAGCAGCTTGGGAGAACAGACCCTCACAGATACGCAGTATTTT
TRBV6-2/TRBV6-3	.	TRBJ2-7	.	CASSYSNGQPLSSFYEQYF	TGTGCCAGCAGTTACAGTAATGGACAGCCTTTATCGTCCTTCTACGAGCAGTACTTC
TRBV2	.	TRBJ2-4	TRBD2	CASRKTSGPQNIQYF	TGTGCCAGCAGGAAGACTAGCGGACCACAAAACATTCAGTACTTC